The 13 T cell receptor beta chains presented below share a single source sample, sequenced in a study of T cell repertoires in cytomegalovirus infection. TCRdb fed the reads into MiXCR, producing one record per CDR3 protein. This table has approximately 250,000 distinct CDR3 sequences, about 12% appearing once. Input material: PBMCs. These receptors were collected from a human donor in good health (CMV status not recorded). Some clones in this sample may be carry-over from other donors' samples.

The table lists this clonotype with many counts. The chain links TRBV7-2 to TRBJ2-5; weak D call: TRBD1 (5 bases). This CDR3 spans 13 amino acids. Trimming left V 5 bases short and J 3 bases short, with 10 bases between. Germline CDR1 SGHTA, CDR2 FQGNSA. CDR3 protein: CASSPTVKETQYF. The CDR3 bases are TGTGCCAGCAGCCCGACAGTAAAAGAGACCCAGTACTTC. The full variable domain, with the rest looked up from reference TRBV7-2 and TRBJ2-5, is GAGVSQSPSNKVTEKGKDVELRCDPISGHTALYWYRQSLGQGLEFLIYFQGNSAPDKSGLPSDRFSAERTGGSVSTLTIQRTQQEDSAVYLCASSPTVKETQYFGPGTRLLVL.

The chain's CDR3 is CSARDARTIFPLHF. The CDR3 nucleotides are TGCAGTGCTAGAGATGCTCGCACGATCTTTCCCCTCCACTTT. The chain is built from TRBV20-1 and TRBJ1-6; D remains ambiguous. Germline V gene data show CDR1 as DFQATT and CDR2 as SNEGSKA (reference sequence). The CDR3 consists of 14 residues. The V end was cut by 0 bases, the J end by 13 bases, with 16 bases between.

The gene calls are TRBV4-2 and TRBJ2-6, with a tentative D call TRBD1 (5 bases). V shed 0 bases and J shed 3 bases, with 6 bases lying between them. The length of the CDR3 is 15 residues. Germline CDR1 LGHNA, CDR2 YNFKEQ. The CDR3 DNA sequence: TGTGCCAGCAGCCAAGATCAGGGTGGGGCCAACGTCCTGACTTTC. This encodes CASSQDQGGANVLTF.

There are many counts of this clonotype. The chain combines TRBV7-2 with TRBJ2-1, with D tentatively TRBD2 (6 bases). The V and J ends lost 5 bases and 5 bases respectively, with 16 bases between them. Looked up from germline, CDR1 is SGHTA and CDR2 is FQGNSA. The CDR3 extends over 15 amino acids. The CDR3 DNA sequence: TGTGCCAGCAGCGTTTCCGGGACTGCGAACAATGAGCAGTTCTTC. Its protein is CASSVSGTANNEQFF. The full variable domain, in which reference TRBV7-2 and TRBJ2-1 provide the parts outside the CDR3, is GAGVSQSPSNKVTEKGKDVELRCDPISGHTALYWYRQSLGQGLEFLIYFQGNSAPDKSGLPSDRFSAERTGGSVSTLTIQRTQQEDSAVYLCASSVSGTANNEQFFGPGTRLTVL.

This clonotype was seen ten or more times. The chain combines TRBV7-2 with TRBJ1-2, with D uncertain. The CDR3 is 15 amino acids. CDR1 is SGHTA, CDR2 FQGNSA, per germline. The germline V and J ends were trimmed by 0 bases and 4 bases, with 12 bases remaining between them. This chain's CDR3 is CASSLAAGSSYGYTF. CDR3 bases: TGTGCCAGCAGCTTAGCAGCGGGGTCCAGCTATGGCTACACCTTC.

This clonotype occurred many times. The rearrangement uses TRBV5-1 and TRBJ1-2; D is undetermined. The CDR3 is 14 residues long. V gave up 0 bases and J gave up 2 bases, with 8 bases separating them. Germline CDR1 SGHRS, CDR2 YFSETQ. The CDR3 loop reads CASSLEQGNYGYTF. CDR3 sequence (DNA): TGCGCCAGCAGCTTGGAGCAAGGGAACTATGGCTACACCTTC.

V gene TRBV3-1 combines with J gene TRBJ1-1, with 7 bases that match TRBD1. The J segment lost 5 bases and the V segment lost 3 bases, leaving 9 bases of the junction unmatched. The CDR3 runs to 15 residues. The germline gives CDR1 LGHDT, CDR2 YNNKEL (reference sequence). The CDR3 sequence is CASSQYTRGGTEAFF. The CDR3 DNA reads TGTGCCAGCAGCCAGTATACCAGGGGGGGGACTGAAGCTTTCTTT.

CDR3 sequence reads: CASSPLPGETQYF. As DNA, the CDR3 is TGCGCCAGCAGCCCCCTTCCGGGTGAGACCCAGTACTTC. This chain connects TRBV4-3 to TRBJ2-5; D uncertain. Trimming pared 4 bases from V and 5 bases from J, leaving 11 bases between. Germline assignment: CDR1 LGHNA and CDR2 YSLEER. CDR3 length equals 13 residues.

This clonotype was detected ten times or more. The chain recombines TRBV5-6 with TRBJ2-4; D not resolved. Germline loops: CDR1 SGHDT, CDR2 YYEEEE. The V end lost 5 bases, the J end lost 9 bases, and 12 bases lay between the germline ends. The CDR3 is made up of 12 amino acids. The chain's CDR3 is CASRPSYGIQYF. CDR3 in DNA: TGTGCCAGCAGACCCTCGTACGGCATTCAGTACTTC.

In its sample, this clonotype was seen a few times. This chain connects TRBV20-1 to TRBJ1-1, with D possibly being TRBD1 (5 bases). The CDR3 is made up of 15 amino acids. V lost 6 bases to trimming and J lost 0 bases, with 17 bases between them. Germline-derived CDR1 and CDR2 are DFQATT and SNEGSKA (reference sequence). The DNA of the CDR3 is TGCAGTGCGAACGGGGCCGAGGGAATGAACACTGAAGCTTTCTTT. It specifies CSANGAEGMNTEAFF.

This clonotype came up many times. V usage is TRBV28 and J usage is TRBJ2-7; 7 nucleotides agree with TRBD2. There are 14 residues in the CDR3. Germline assignment: CDR1 MDHEN and CDR2 SYDVKM. Trimming at V came to 5 bases and at J to 2 bases, leaving 6 bases not matched to a gene. In nucleotides, the CDR3 is TGTGCCAGCAGTATACTAGCGACGGCCTACGAGCAGTACTTC. As protein: CASSILATAYEQYF.

This clonotype was recorded at least ten times. This chain uses TRBV6-5 with TRBJ2-7; 8 positions agree with TRBD2. CDR1 MNHEY and CDR2 SVGAGI come from the germline V gene. There are 15 residues in the CDR3. V shed 4 bases, J shed 2 bases, and the junction held 7 bases outside the gene matches. CDR3 nucleotide sequence: TGTGCCAGCAGTTTGGGGGGACTAGACCCCTACGAGCAGTACTTC. Protein sequence: CASSLGGLDPYEQYF.

The chain is built from TRBV5-1 and TRBJ1-1; D unclear. This CDR3 region has 15 residues. Germline V CDR1 and CDR2: SGHRS, YFSETQ. V was cut by 3 bases and J by 0 bases, with 12 bases left in between. This CDR3 reads CASSSESSMNTEAFF. CDR3 coding DNA: TGCGCCAGCAGCTCGGAAAGTAGCATGAACACTGAAGCTTTCTTT.